This is a list of T cell receptor beta chains from one sample in a study of T cells in localized non-small cell lung cancer. TCRdb's copy holds only in-frame clones and misses some; the assay was immunoSEQ multiplex PCR. The sample carries some 15,000 clones, over 70% recorded once. The sequences come from peripheral blood, collected before any cancer treatment. The origin of the receptors is a male donor aged 60 or over with stage I lung adenocarcinoma. The CDR3 runs from the conserved cysteine through the conserved F or W. A D gene is named only where the DNA matches it firmly. Clone size is shown for a subset of rows, as once, few, many or a class of expanded clone.

clone size	D gene	J gene	V gene	CDR3 DNA	CDR3 protein
NA	NA	TRBJ2-7	TRBV30	TGTGCCTGGAGTGTACCCCCAGGGGGGTACGAGCAGTACTTC	CAWSVPPGGYEQYF
NA	TRBD1	TRBJ2-7	TRBV6-6	TGTGCCAGCAGTTACCCGGGACAGGGGGACGAGCAGTACTTC	CASSYPGQGDEQYF
NA	NA	TRBJ2-2	TRBV28	TGTGCCAGCAGTTTAGGGGCGCATATCACCGGGGAGCTGTTTTTT	CASSLGAHITGELFF
NA	TRBD2	TRBJ2-3	TRBV7-3	TGTGCCAGCAGCTTATGGGAGGGCTCCACAGATACGCAGTATTTT	CASSLWEGSTDTQYF
NA	TRBD2	TRBJ2-1	TRBV13	TGTGCCAGCACGGGGGGGAATGAGCAGTTCTTC	CASTGGNEQFF
once	NA	TRBJ1-1	TRBV20-1	TGCAGTGCTAGAGAAGAGTTCGAAGCTTTCTTT	CSAREEFEAFF
NA	TRBD1	TRBJ1-1	TRBV30	TGTGCCTGGAGTGCGCAGGGGGTCACTGAAGCTTTCTTT	CAWSAQGVTEAFF
NA	TRBD2	TRBJ2-7	TRBV6-6	TGTGCCAGCACCCCACCGGGGGGACACGAGCAGTACTTC	CASTPPGGHEQYF
NA	TRBD1	TRBJ1-2	TRBV5-6	TGTGCCAGCAGCGCGTGGTATAGGGGGCGCGGCTACACCTTC	CASSAWYRGRGYTF
NA	NA	TRBJ1-3	TRBV4-1	TGCGCCAGCAGCCAAGCTGAGAGCTCTGGAAACACCATATATTTT	CASSQAESSGNTIYF
NA	NA	TRBJ1-3	TRBV5-1	TGCGCCAGCAGCTTGGAAGGACAGAGAACCTCTGGAAACACCATATATTTT	CASSLEGQRTSGNTIYF
NA	NA	TRBJ2-3	TRBV2	TGTGCCAGCAGTGAGGGGAAGGGTGGGGATACGCAGTATTTT	CASSEGKGGDTQYF
NA	NA	TRBJ2-3	TRBV27	TGTGCCAGCAGCCTTCCGGGACTTGATTTAGCAGATACGCAGTATTTT	CASSLPGLDLADTQYF
NA	TRBD1	TRBJ1-4	TRBV4-1	TGCGCCAGCAGCCTCAACAGGGGGCTTGGTGAAAAACTGTTTTTT	CASSLNRGLGEKLFF
NA	NA	TRBJ1-6	TRBV4-2	TGTGCCAGCAGCCGGGAACCCCAAGCACCCCTCCACTTT	CASSREPQAPLHF
NA	TRBD1	TRBJ1-1	TRBV14	TGTGCCAGCAGGGGACAGTTGAACACTGAAGCTTTCTTT	CASRGQLNTEAFF
NA	NA	TRBJ1-5	TRBV6-6	TGTGCCAGCAGTTACCCCGGACGAGGGAATCAGCCCCAGCATTTT	CASSYPGRGNQPQHF
NA	NA	TRBJ2-7	TRBV12-2	TGTGCAAGTCGCTTAAAATTGAGGCGCAGCTCCTACGAGCAGTACTTC	CASRLKLRRSSYEQYF
NA	NA	TRBJ2-3	TRBV28	TGTGCCAGCAGTCCCAGCTCTAGGTACGATACGCAGTATTTT	CASSPSSRYDTQYF
NA	TRBD1	TRBJ2-1	TRBV29-1	TGCAGCGTTGAAGAGGCAGGGACAGGGGGTTTCAATGAGCAGTTCTTC	CSVEEAGTGGFNEQFF
NA	NA	TRBJ2-5	TRBV7-9	TGTGCCAGCAGCAAAGCGTCCCAAGAGACCCAGTACTTC	CASSKASQETQYF
NA	NA	TRBJ1-5	TRBV10-3	TGTGCCATCAGTGTTGACGCCAATCAGCCCCAGCATTTT	CAISVDANQPQHF
NA	TRBD2	TRBJ2-3	TRBV30	TGTGCCGGGAAAGGGCCTAGCGGGGCCAATACGCAGTATTTT	CAGKGPSGANTQYF
NA	NA	TRBJ2-1	TRBV7-2	TGTGCCAGCAGCCGTATCATTGAGCAGTTCTTC	CASSRIIEQFF
NA	TRBD2	TRBJ2-7	TRBV9	TGTGCCAGCAGCGTAGCCAGCGGGAGGCCCAATTCCTACGAGCAGTACTTC	CASSVASGRPNSYEQYF
NA	TRBD2	TRBJ2-1	TRBV7-6	TGTGCCAGCAGCTTAAGGATGGCTAGCGGAATTTCGATCAATGAGCAGTTCTTC	CASSLRMASGISINEQFF
NA	TRBD2	TRBJ2-1	TRBV27	TGTGCCAGCAGCCCCACGGCTAGCGGCGCCTACAATGAGCAGTTCTTC	CASSPTASGAYNEQFF
medium-sized	TRBD1	TRBJ2-3	TRBV9	TGTGCCAGCAGTACAGGGGCCACTAGCACAGATACGCAGTATTTT	CASSTGATSTDTQYF
NA	TRBD2	TRBJ2-3	TRBV11-2	TGTGCCAGCAGCGTGGGACTAGCGGGAGCAACGGTTACGCAGTATTTT	CASSVGLAGATVTQYF
NA	TRBD1	TRBJ2-1	TRBV18	TGTGCCAGCTCACCGGGACAGGGGAATGAGCAGTTCTTC	CASSPGQGNEQFF
few	TRBD1	TRBJ1-2	TRBV11-2	TGTGCCAGCAGCTTCGGACAGGCACCACCCAGCGGCTACACCTTC	CASSFGQAPPSGYTF